This T cell receptor beta chain comes out of a study of identical twins. The CDR3 covers 16 residues. Trimming removed 3 bases at V and 1 base at J, with 12 bases between. In germline, CDR1 is KGHDR, CDR2 SFDVKD. From the 5' RACE reads, TCRdb called clonotypes with MiXCR, one entry per CDR3 protein. The repertoire holds roughly 150,000 distinct CDR3 sequences, under 4.5% seen once, with about 7.8% in the top ten. The sequenced sample consisted of memory T cells sorted from blood. The clonotype comes from a man younger than 30 in good health. V is TRBV24-1 and J is TRBJ1-5; tentatively, D is TRBD1 (5 bases). CDR3 sequence: CATSDPGTLSNQPQHF. In nucleotides, the CDR3 is TGTGCCACCAGTGATCCGGGGACGTTAAGCAATCAGCCCCAGCATTTT.